The 7 T cell receptor beta chains listed next were all sequenced from one sample in a study of blood T cell repertoires in COVID-19. Sequenced by immunoSEQ multiplex PCR; TCRdb stores in-frame clones only, minus some. The repertoire consists of about 92,000 clones, with around three quarters occurring once and the leading ten covering about 8.7%. The sample consisted of peripheral blood. These receptors were collected from a middle-aged man who had recovered from COVID-19.

This sequence joins TRBV27 and TRBJ2-1; perhaps TRBD2 as D (6 bases). CDR3 size: 14 residues. V gave up 8 bases and J gave up 5 bases, with 16 bases separating them. Germline CDR1 and CDR2: MNHEY and SMNVEV (reference sequence). CDR3 DNA: TGTGCCAGCGCGGAGGGGATCAAGAACAATGAGCAGTTCTTC. Its protein product is CASAEGIKNNEQFF.

The chain uses TRBV10-3 and TRBJ1-2; D call uncertain. The length of the CDR3 is 15 residues. Germline CDR1 ENHRY, CDR2 SYGVKD. V shed 1 base and J shed 0 bases, with 9 bases lying between them. The CDR3 loop is CAISEFAGSNYGYTF. The CDR3 coding sequence is TGTGCCATCAGTGAGTTTGCGGGGTCTAACTATGGCTACACCTTC.

As concerns this clone: One end of the junction fails to match germline, which may point to a read error. This chain links TRBV7-3 with TRBJ2-1, with TRBD1 matching 11 bases. CDR1 and CDR2 (germline): SGHTA, FQGTGA. There are 16 residues in the CDR3. The CDR3 spells CASSLNPPGQGVERVF. The DNA for the CDR3 is TGTGCCAGCAGCTTAAATCCCCCGGGACAGGGGGTGGAAAGGGTCTTC. Using reference TRBV7-3 and TRBJ2-1 for the parts outside the CDR3, the full variable domain is GAGVSQTPSNKVTEKGKYVELRCDPISGHTALYWYRQSLGQGPEFLIYFQGTGAADDSGLPNDRFFAVRPEGSVSTLKIQRTERGDSAVYLCASSLNPPGQGVERVFGPGTRLTVL.

The V gene is TRBV10-3, the J gene TRBJ2-5; possible D gene TRBD1, 5 bases. Per germline, CDR1 ENHRY and CDR2 SYGVKD. Trimming took 0 bases from V and 2 from J, leaving 7 bases between them. There are 14 residues in the CDR3. This CDR3 is CAISESQGQETQYF. For the CDR3, the DNA is TGTGCCATCAGTGAGTCGCAGGGTCAAGAGACCCAGTACTTC.

By share, this clone counts as medium-sized. This chain joins TRBV19 and TRBJ2-7; possible D gene TRBD1, 6 bases. This CDR3 has 13 residues. Per germline, CDR1 LNHDA and CDR2 SQIVND (reference sequence). The germline V and J ends were trimmed by 2 bases and 5 bases, with 10 bases remaining between them. The CDR3 protein is CASSITQGNEQYF. DNA for the CDR3: TGTGCCAGTAGTATAACACAGGGAAACGAGCAGTACTTC.

The chain combines TRBV6-2 or TRBV6-3 with TRBJ2-7, with TRBD1 as a possible D gene (6 bases). Trimming left V 2 bases short and J 2 bases short, with 13 bases between. The CDR3 runs to 15 residues. Germline V gene data show CDR1 as MNHEY and CDR2 as SVGEGT. In nucleotides, the CDR3 is TGTGCCAGCAGTTACCTGGCCAGGGGAACCTACGAGCAGTACTTC. Translating it yields CASSYLARGTYEQYF.

This rearrangement joins TRBV5-1 to TRBJ1-1; TRBD1 is a possible D gene (6 bases). Trimming took 7 bases from V and 4 from J, leaving 14 bases between them. CDR1 is SGHRS, CDR2 YFSETQ, per germline. The CDR3 covers 13 residues. CDR3 DNA: TGCGCCAGCTCTGACCAAGGGGGCACTGAAGCTTTCTTT. This gives the protein CASSDQGGTEAFF. Supplemented by reference TRBV5-1 and TRBJ1-1, the full variable domain reads KAGVTQTPRYLIKTRGQQVTLSCSPISGHRSVSWYQQTPGQGLQFLFEYFSETQRNKGNFPGRFSGRQFSNSRSEMNVSTLELGDSALYLCASSDQGGTEAFFGQGTRLTVV.